These 17 T cell receptor beta chains share one sample of origin, sequenced in a study of molecular identifiers for immune sequencing clone quantification. One entry per CDR3 protein results from TCRdb running MiXCR on the PCR reads. The repertoire consists of about 40,000 distinct CDR3 sequences, with 24% occurring once and the leading ten covering approximately 0.89%. Material for sequencing was naive CD8+ T cells from blood, with Jurkat cell RNA spiked in. Subset given: FACS-sorted CD8+CD4-CCR7+CD45RA+ naive T cells. These receptors were taken from a human donor in good health. Some libraries in this study had Jurkat cell RNA spiked in.

This clonotype was observed at least ten times. The V gene is TRBV27, the J gene TRBJ1-2; D is uncertain. V was cut by 3 bases and J by 2 bases, with 7 bases left in between. The germline CDR1 and CDR2 sequences are MNHEY and SMNVEV (reference sequence). The CDR3 length is 13 residues. CDR3 sequence: CASSFSENYGYTF. CDR3 coding DNA: TGTGCCAGCAGTTTTTCCGAGAACTATGGCTACACCTTC.

With respect to this clonotype: Since a much larger clone is just one base distant, this may be a read error. This chain connects TRBV19 to TRBJ2-5; D is perhaps TRBD1 (6 bases). This CDR3 region has 15 residues. Germline V gene data show CDR1 as LNHDA and CDR2 as SQIVND (reference sequence). V was cut by 4 bases and J by 4 bases, with 16 bases left in between. CDR3 in amino acids: CASSSRDTTGETQYF. As DNA, the CDR3 is TGTGCCAGTAGTAGTCGGGACACCACGGGAGAGACCCAGTACTTC. The full variable domain, rest sourced from reference TRBV19 and TRBJ2-5, is DGGITQSPKYLFRKEGQNVTLSCEQNLNHDAMYWYRQDPGQGLRLIYYSQIVNDFQKGDIAEGYSVSREKKESFPLTVTSAQKNPTAFYLCASSSRDTTGETQYFGPGTRLLVL.

This clonotype occurred many times. The chain uses TRBV13 and TRBJ1-3; the D is unclear. Germline V lookup: CDR1 PRHDT, CDR2 FYEKMQ (reference sequence). V lost 3 bases and J lost 0, with 6 bases in between. The CDR3 covers 14 residues. The CDR3 nucleotides read TGTGCCAGCAGCTTTGGGGTCTCTGGAAACACCATATATTTT. Residues: CASSFGVSGNTIYF.

This clonotype has ten or more counts. V gene TRBV28 combines with J gene TRBJ1-5; D call uncertain. CDR3 length: 15 residues. V gave up 3 bases and J gave up 7 bases, with 16 bases separating them. The germline CDR1 and CDR2 sequences are MDHEN and SYDVKM. CDR3 protein: CASSLALPGRQPQHF. In DNA form, the CDR3 reads TGTGCCAGCAGTTTGGCCCTGCCGGGGAGGCAGCCCCAGCATTTT.

This clonotype occurred a few times. The V and J genes are TRBV6-2 or TRBV6-3 and TRBJ1-5; TRBD1 matches at 8 bases. V dropped 2 bases and J dropped 4; count of bases not matched to a gene: 4. This CDR3 is 15 amino acids long. Germline V lookup: CDR1 MNHEY, CDR2 SVGEGT. The CDR3 is CASSYLQGVNQPQHF. CDR3 nucleotide sequence: TGTGCCAGCAGTTACCTACAGGGGGTGAATCAGCCCCAGCATTTT.

This clonotype was observed at least ten times. This chain uses TRBV7-2 with TRBJ2-3; no reliable D call. Per germline, CDR1 SGHTA and CDR2 FQGNSA. Between the trimmed V and J ends, which lost 1 base and 0 bases, there was a span of 5 bases. This CDR3 has 14 residues. The CDR3 is CASSLEPSTDTQYF. The CDR3 region has the DNA TGTGCCAGCAGCTTAGAACCTAGCACAGATACGCAGTATTTT.

This clonotype came up many times. This rearrangement joins TRBV25-1 to TRBJ1-5; D might be TRBD1 (5 bases). This CDR3 comprises 13 residues. CDR1 MGHDK and CDR2 SYGVNS come from the germline V gene. With 1 base removed from V and 9 bases from J, the gap between germline ends came to 10 bases. CDR3 nucleotide sequence: TGTGCCAGCAGTGAATCGGGGGTTGGGCCCCAGCATTTT. Translated: CASSESGVGPQHF.

As for this clonotype: Germline is not matched at one junction end, which may reflect a read error. The rearrangement links TRBV4-1 to TRBJ1-1; D perhaps matches TRBD1 (5 bases). CDR3 length: 14 amino acids. Looked up from germline, CDR1 is MGHRA and CDR2 is YSYEKL. The CDR3 sequence is CASMGVGMNTEASF. CDR3 bases: TGCGCCAGCATGGGGGTAGGTATGAACACTGAAGCTTCCTTT.

Turning to this clonotype: This may stem from a read error, because a much larger clone lies one nucleotide away. The J gene is TRBJ1-1, the V gene TRBV4-1; tentative D call: TRBD1 (5 bases). The V gene's germline CDR1 is MGHRA and CDR2 YSYEKL. The CDR3 has 12 amino acids. V gave up 4 bases and J gave up 10 bases, with 13 bases separating them. CDR3 DNA sequence: TGCGCCAGCAGCCCTGGGACGGATGGAGCTTTCTTT. Amino acid sequence: CASSPGTDGAFF.

This clonotype was detected only once. One junction end does not reproduce the germline sequence, and a read error may be involved. The chain recombines TRBV20-1 with TRBJ2-7; 9 bases fit TRBD2. The germline gives CDR1 DFQATT, CDR2 SNEGSKA (reference sequence). The CDR3 spans 16 residues. DNA for the CDR3: TGCAGTACTAGAGATTGGAGTAGCGGGAGTATCGACGAGCAGTACTTC. As protein: CSTRDWSSGSIDEQYF.

Sample share makes this clonotype medium-sized. The chain has TRBV28 and TRBJ2-7; unclear D gene. Trimming took 3 bases from V and 5 from J, leaving 11 bases between them. The germline CDR1 and CDR2 sequences are MDHEN and SYDVKM. The CDR3 is 13 residues long. The CDR3 reads CASSFRPVDEQYF. The DNA for the CDR3 is TGTGCCAGCAGTTTCAGGCCCGTGGACGAGCAGTACTTC.

This clonotype was counted many times. The rearrangement uses TRBV19 and TRBJ2-6; D is undetermined. Germline CDR1 is LNHDA and CDR2 is SQIVND (reference sequence). The CDR3 sequence is 15 residues long. V lost 2 bases and J 2 bases, leaving 7 bases between the germline ends. In nucleotides, the CDR3 is TGTGCCAGTAGTATACTGGCCACTGGGGCCAACGTCCTGACTTTC. Its protein product is CASSILATGANVLTF.

This clonotype was detected many times. The V and J genes are TRBV4-3 and TRBJ2-6; TRBD1 aligns across 10 bases. With V trimmed by 2 bases and J by 4 bases, 11 bases remained unmatched. This CDR3 spans 19 amino acids. Germline V gene lookup returns CDR1 LGHNA and CDR2 YSLEER. The CDR3 loop is CASSQHTGTGVFGANVLTF. The CDR3 bases are TGCGCCAGCAGCCAACATACCGGGACAGGGGTTTTCGGGGCCAACGTCCTGACTTTC.

The rearrangement links TRBV29-1 to TRBJ2-1; D is possibly TRBD1 (6 bases). Germline lookup yields CDR1 SQVTM and CDR2 ANQGSEA. The V end lost 0 bases, the J end lost 8 bases, and 14 bases lay between the germline ends. The CDR3 spans 14 residues. The CDR3 sequence: CSVEDGGHAYEQFF. The DNA for the CDR3 is TGCAGCGTTGAAGATGGGGGACACGCTTATGAGCAGTTCTTC.

The sample holds many counts of this clonotype. This sequence joins TRBV30 and TRBJ2-7; no firm D call. V shed 0 bases and J shed 1 base, with 7 bases lying between them. Germline V gives CDR1 GTSNPN, CDR2 SVGIG (reference sequence). The CDR3 contains 13 residues. The CDR3 reads CAWSVSQSYEQYF. CDR3 DNA sequence: TGTGCCTGGAGTGTATCTCAGTCCTACGAGCAGTACTTC.

This clonotype occurred many times. V and J are TRBV9 and TRBJ2-3; D unclear. CDR3 size: 16 residues. V was clipped by 5 bases and J by 4 bases, with 20 bases between them. Germline CDR1 reads SGDLS; CDR2 reads YYNGEE. CDR3 amino acids: CASSSDDGLSADTQYF. Here the CDR3 DNA reads TGTGCCAGCAGTAGTGACGACGGTTTATCCGCAGATACGCAGTATTTT. The variable domain in full, with the rest retrieved from reference TRBV9 and TRBJ2-3, is DSGVTQTPKHLITATGQRVTLRCSPRSGDLSVYWYQQSLDQGLQFLIQYYNGEERAKGNILERFSAQQFPDLHSELNLSSLELGDSALYFCASSSDDGLSADTQYFGPGTRLTVL.

This clonotype was seen many times. This chain joins TRBV6-2 or TRBV6-3 and TRBJ2-3, with D possibly TRBD1 on 5 matching bases. The CDR3 sequence is 15 residues long. The germline CDR1 and CDR2 sequences are MNHEY and SVGEGT. Trimming shortened V by 5 bases and J by 4 bases, and 16 bases separated the two germline ends. CDR3 sequence reads: CASSAWGFGSDTQYF. The CDR3, as DNA: TGTGCCAGCAGTGCCTGGGGCTTTGGCTCAGATACGCAGTATTTT.